A selection of T cell receptor beta chains follows, all from one sample in a study of OX40 agonist ivuxolimab in advanced cancers. Measured with immunoSEQ multiplex PCR; TCRdb has only the in-frame clones, and not every one. This sample has 35,000 to 50,000 clones, with more than 75% found just once. This material consisted of CD4+ or CD8+ T cells sorted from blood, taken in a trial of the OX40 agonist ivuxolimab. The receptors were sampled from an adult with an advanced solid tumor such as melanoma, head and neck, liver or kidney cancer. Each CDR3 is given with its conserved first and last residue. The D gene is left open where the match is weak. Only some rows state a clone size, as once, few, many or a class for expanded clones.

j_call: TRBJ2-7
v_call: TRBV7-9
clone_size: -
d_call: -
cdr3_aa: CASSPAGGNYEQYF
cdr3_nt: TGTGCCAGCAGCCCCGCAGGGGGGAACTACGAGCAGTACTTC

j_call: TRBJ2-7
v_call: TRBV18
clone_size: -
d_call: -
cdr3_aa: CASSPPRGERNYEQYF
cdr3_nt: TGTGCCAGCTCACCTCCTAGGGGGGAGCGGAACTACGAGCAGTACTTC

j_call: TRBJ2-3
v_call: TRBV7-7
clone_size: -
d_call: -
cdr3_aa: CASSPSRGDTQYF
cdr3_nt: TGTGCTAGCAGCCCCTCCAGGGGAGATACGCAGTATTTT

j_call: TRBJ2-7
v_call: TRBV4-1
clone_size: -
d_call: TRBD2
cdr3_aa: CASSQKPSGRVSYEQYF
cdr3_nt: TGCGCCAGCAGCCAGAAACCCAGCGGGAGGGTCTCCTACGAGCAGTACTTC

j_call: TRBJ2-7
v_call: TRBV10-3
clone_size: -
d_call: TRBD1
cdr3_aa: CAIQGTSYEQYF
cdr3_nt: TGTGCCATACAGGGGACCAGCTACGAGCAGTACTTC

j_call: TRBJ1-1
v_call: TRBV4-1
clone_size: -
d_call: TRBD1
cdr3_aa: CASSRRQGDTEAFF
cdr3_nt: TGCGCCAGCAGCCGAAGACAGGGCGACACTGAAGCTTTCTTT

j_call: TRBJ1-1
v_call: TRBV5-4
clone_size: once
d_call: -
cdr3_aa: CASSPRQLNTEAFF
cdr3_nt: TGTGCCAGCAGCCCCCGACAGTTGAACACTGAAGCTTTCTTT

j_call: TRBJ2-7
v_call: TRBV4-1
clone_size: -
d_call: -
cdr3_aa: CASSQDLSTSYEQYF
cdr3_nt: TGCGCCAGCAGCCAAGATCTTTCCACGTCCTACGAGCAGTACTTC

j_call: TRBJ2-5
v_call: TRBV19
clone_size: -
d_call: -
cdr3_aa: CASSILGGHETQYF
cdr3_nt: TGTGCCAGTAGTATCCTGGGGGGGCACGAGACCCAGTACTTC

j_call: TRBJ2-2
v_call: TRBV30
clone_size: -
d_call: -
cdr3_aa: CACRPDEVPGELFF
cdr3_nt: TGTGCCTGTCGACCGGACGAGGTGCCCGGGGAGCTGTTTTTT

j_call: TRBJ1-1
v_call: TRBV19
clone_size: -
d_call: -
cdr3_aa: CASSSWDTGTEAFF
cdr3_nt: TGTGCCAGTAGTAGTTGGGACACGGGCACTGAAGCTTTCTTT

j_call: TRBJ2-7
v_call: TRBV2
clone_size: -
d_call: TRBD1
cdr3_aa: CAVPSTGEVYEQYF
cdr3_nt: TGTGCCGTGCCATCGACAGGGGAGGTCTACGAGCAGTACTTC

j_call: TRBJ1-1
v_call: TRBV19
clone_size: -
d_call: TRBD1
cdr3_aa: CASSIRGTGGPYAEAFF
cdr3_nt: TGTGCCAGTAGTATAAGAGGGACAGGGGGACCGTACGCTGAAGCTTTCTTT

j_call: TRBJ1-1
v_call: TRBV11-2
clone_size: -
d_call: -
cdr3_aa: CASSAEGLRAFF
cdr3_nt: TGTGCCAGCAGCGCCGAGGGGCTCCGGGCTTTCTTT

j_call: TRBJ1-5
v_call: TRBV6-5
clone_size: -
d_call: -
cdr3_aa: CASSYSGGSNQPQHF
cdr3_nt: TGTGCCAGCAGTTACTCGGGGGGTTCAAATCAGCCCCAGCATTTT

j_call: TRBJ1-2
v_call: TRBV4-2
clone_size: few
d_call: -
cdr3_aa: CASSQDGGYDGYTF
cdr3_nt: TGTGCCAGCAGCCAAGATGGGGGATATGATGGCTACACCTTC

j_call: TRBJ1-6
v_call: TRBV11-2
clone_size: few
d_call: -
cdr3_aa: CASSRTVNSPLHF
cdr3_nt: TGTGCCAGCAGCCGGACGGTAAATTCACCCCTCCACTTT

j_call: TRBJ1-1
v_call: TRBV29-1
clone_size: -
d_call: -
cdr3_aa: CSAREGTEAFF
cdr3_nt: TGCAGCGCCCGTGAGGGGACTGAAGCTTTCTTT

j_call: TRBJ2-7
v_call: TRBV6-5
clone_size: -
d_call: TRBD1
cdr3_aa: CASRLGRGTEQYF
cdr3_nt: TGTGCCAGCCGGCTTGGCAGGGGGACCGAGCAGTACTTC

j_call: TRBJ1-3
v_call: TRBV27
clone_size: -
d_call: -
cdr3_aa: CASSLSGPSSGNTIYF
cdr3_nt: TGTGCCAGCAGTTTATCGGGCCCGAGCTCTGGAAACACCATATATTTT

j_call: TRBJ1-2
v_call: TRBV6-6
clone_size: -
d_call: -
cdr3_aa: CASIRLGDYGYTF
cdr3_nt: TGTGCCAGCATCCGTTTGGGGGACTATGGCTACACCTTC

j_call: TRBJ1-5
v_call: TRBV19
clone_size: -
d_call: -
cdr3_aa: CASSYSNQPQHF
cdr3_nt: TGTGCCAGCAGTTATAGCAATCAGCCCCAGCATTTT

j_call: TRBJ2-7
v_call: TRBV11-2
clone_size: -
d_call: -
cdr3_aa: CASSQEGGVDEQYF
cdr3_nt: TGCGCCAGCAGCCAAGAAGGCGGGGTAGACGAGCAGTACTTC

j_call: TRBJ2-5
v_call: TRBV30
clone_size: -
d_call: -
cdr3_aa: CAWSPGTKETQYF
cdr3_nt: TGTGCCTGGAGTCCGGGGACCAAAGAGACCCAGTACTTC

j_call: TRBJ1-1
v_call: TRBV27
clone_size: -
d_call: TRBD1
cdr3_aa: CASSLGTGGNTEAFF
cdr3_nt: TGTGCCAGCAGTTTAGGTACAGGGGGGAACACTGAAGCTTTCTTT

j_call: TRBJ2-7
v_call: TRBV19
clone_size: -
d_call: -
cdr3_aa: CASSSQGFDEQYF
cdr3_nt: TGTGCCAGCAGCTCTCAGGGGTTCGACGAGCAGTACTTC

j_call: TRBJ1-2
v_call: TRBV12-5
clone_size: -
d_call: -
cdr3_aa: CASGFGTDSSNYGYTF
cdr3_nt: TGTGCTAGTGGTTTTGGAACCGACAGTTCTAACTATGGCTACACCTTC

j_call: TRBJ1-2
v_call: TRBV18
clone_size: few
d_call: -
cdr3_aa: CASSQASGIDGYTF
cdr3_nt: TGTGCCAGCTCTCAGGCCTCAGGGATCGATGGCTACACCTTC

j_call: TRBJ2-1
v_call: TRBV4-1
clone_size: -
d_call: -
cdr3_aa: CASSQDRDLKQFF
cdr3_nt: TGCGCCAGCAGCCAAGATAGGGACCTTAAGCAGTTCTTC

j_call: TRBJ1-1
v_call: TRBV4-2
clone_size: -
d_call: TRBD1
cdr3_aa: CASSPQGAGNTEAFF
cdr3_nt: TGTGCCAGCAGCCCGCAGGGGGCCGGGAACACTGAAGCTTTCTTT

j_call: TRBJ1-2
v_call: TRBV14
clone_size: -
d_call: -
cdr3_aa: CASSHGVYGYTF
cdr3_nt: TGTGCCAGCAGCCACGGGGTCTATGGCTACACCTTC

j_call: TRBJ2-7
v_call: TRBV18
clone_size: -
d_call: TRBD2
cdr3_aa: CASSPLSGGAYEQYF
cdr3_nt: TGTGCCAGCTCACCACTAAGCGGGGGGGCCTACGAGCAGTACTTC

j_call: TRBJ1-2
v_call: TRBV27
clone_size: -
d_call: TRBD1
cdr3_aa: CATARDRRSGYTF
cdr3_nt: TGTGCCACCGCCAGGGACAGAAGATCTGGCTACACCTTC